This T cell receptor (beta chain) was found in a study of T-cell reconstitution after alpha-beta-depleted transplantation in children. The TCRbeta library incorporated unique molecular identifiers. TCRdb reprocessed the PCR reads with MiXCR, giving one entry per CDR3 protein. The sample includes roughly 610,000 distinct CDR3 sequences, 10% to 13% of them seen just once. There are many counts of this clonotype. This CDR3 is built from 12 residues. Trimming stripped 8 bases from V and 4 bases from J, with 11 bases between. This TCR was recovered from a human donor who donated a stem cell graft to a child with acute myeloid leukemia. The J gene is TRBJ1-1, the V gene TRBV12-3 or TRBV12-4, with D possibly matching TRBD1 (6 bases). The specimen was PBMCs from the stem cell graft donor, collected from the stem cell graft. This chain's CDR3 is CASRGGGTEAFF. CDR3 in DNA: TGTGCCAGCCGGGGGGGCGGCACTGAAGCTTTCTTT.